Described below is a single TCR beta chain sequence and its context. What it binds is not known. Selected positively for CCR7 and CD45RO-negative, naive CD8 cells excluded terminally differentiated effector memory CD45RA+ cells. The sample belongs to a study of shared clonotypes between healthy human individuals. General study findings and limits: Shared across a few donors were about 4.6% of the naive CD4 clonotypes.

The table came from immunoSEQ multiplex PCR; TCRdb's copy has only in-frame clones and leaves some out. Seen here are around 2,000,000 clones, around 96% observed once, and the top ten hold 0.9% to 1.4%. Germline trimming cut 8 bases from V and 1 base from J; bases unmatched to any gene: 4. Germline CDR1 MNHEY, CDR2 SMNVEV (reference sequence). The CDR3 has 13 amino acids. The sequence came from a man between 18 and 29 years old in good health. Sequencing was done on a sample of naive CD8+ T cells sorted from blood. The chain couples TRBV27 to TRBJ2-7; 8 positions match TRBD1. CDR3 in DNA: TGTGCCAGCTCGACAGGGGCATCCTACGAGCAGTACTTC. Amino acids: CASSTGASYEQYF.